The 20 T cell receptor beta chains below come from one sample, sequenced in a study of blood T cells in healthy people across ages. A sample-barcoded 5' primer and a J-beta primer mix were used in a second PCR of about 7 to 12 cycles. TCRdb analysed the 5' RACE reads with MiXCR anew, one entry per CDR3 protein. The sample consists of some 1.7 million distinct CDR3 sequences, 28% of them appearing once. Sequenced material: blood. Receptors were obtained from a woman in her twenties or thirties in good health.

This clonotype was seen a few times. This chain joins TRBV4-3 and TRBJ1-4; a weak D match, TRBD1 (5 bases). The CDR3 sequence is 16 residues long. V lost 3 bases and J 8 bases, leaving 19 bases between the germline ends. The germline CDR1 and CDR2 sequences are LGHNA and YSLEER. The CDR3 DNA sequence: TGCGCCAGCAGCCAGACGCTATCGGGACGCAGGGAAAAACTGTTTTTT. Translated, it gives CASSQTLSGRREKLFF.

The sample holds a few counts of this clonotype. CDR3 bases: TGTGCCACCAGCAGAAGCGACATACGGTATGGCTACACCTTC. This gives the protein CATSRSDIRYGYTF. The chain carries TRBV15 and TRBJ1-2; D is unclear. From germline, CDR1 is LNHNV and CDR2 YYDKDF (reference sequence). V gave up 2 bases and J gave up 5 bases, with 12 bases separating them. CDR3 length equals 14 residues. Drawing the rest from reference TRBV15 and TRBJ1-2, the complete variable domain is DAMVIQNPRYQVTQFGKPVTLSCSQTLNHNVMYWYQQKSSQAPKLLFHYYDKDFNNEADTPDNFQSRRPNTSFCFLDIRSPGLGDTAMYLCATSRSDIRYGYTFGSGTRLTVV.

Remarks on this clonotype: At one end, the junction sequence differs from germline, possibly due to a read error. The chain employs TRBV6-2 or TRBV6-3 and TRBJ1-5; possibly TRBD1 for D (5 bases). Germline lookup yields CDR1 MNHEY and CDR2 SVGEGT. The CDR3 totals 15 residues. CDR3 DNA sequence: TGTGCCAGCAGTTACTCGAGGGGTAGCAATCTGCCCCAGCATTTT. Translating gives CASSYSRGSNLPQHF.

This clonotype showed up many times. One junction end does not reproduce the germline sequence, and a read error may be involved. The chain is built from TRBV18 and TRBJ2-5; perhaps TRBD2 as D (6 bases). The germline gives CDR1 KGHSH, CDR2 LQKENI. The CDR3 is made up of 13 amino acids. Written as DNA, the CDR3 is TGCGCCAGCAGCCCGACTAGTCAAGAGACCCAGTACTTC. Translating gives CASSPTSQETQYF.

This clonotype was found a few times. The chain has TRBV18 and TRBJ2-4; no reliable D call. Trimming pared 6 bases from V and 8 bases from J, leaving 14 bases between. CDR3 length: 13 amino acids. Germline-derived CDR1 and CDR2 are KGHSH and LQKENI. The chain's CDR3 is CASSPTENDIQYF. The CDR3 DNA reads as TGTGCCAGCTCCCCGACCGAAAACGACATTCAGTACTTC.

The V call is TRBV20-1, the J call TRBJ1-6, with D possibly being TRBD1 (6 bases). The CDR3 has 14 residues. V lost 5 bases to trimming and J lost 10 bases, with 18 bases between them. Germline V gene lookup returns CDR1 DFQATT and CDR2 SNEGSKA (reference sequence). CDR3 bases: TGCAGTGCTCCTTCATTTCAGGGGAGATCACCCCTCCACTTT. This gives the protein CSAPSFQGRSPLHF.

The table lists this clonotype with a count of one. The junction differs from germline at one of its ends, possibly a read error. The gene calls are TRBV4-3 and TRBJ1-2; the D gene is possibly TRBD1 (6 bases). Germline loops: CDR1 LGHNA, CDR2 YSLEER. The length of the CDR3 is 15 residues. The CDR3 sequence is CASSASRDTSYGHTF. CDR3 sequence (DNA): TGCGCCAGCAGTGCTAGTCGGGACACCTCCTATGGCCACACCTTC.

With respect to this clonotype: This may arise from a read error, as a much more abundant clone is one base away. The chain joins TRBV6-5 to TRBJ1-2; 7 bases are a match to TRBD1. Germline CDR1 MNHEY, CDR2 SVGAGI. The CDR3 loop spans 14 amino acids. CDR3 in amino acids: CASSTGQAAYGYAF. The CDR3 DNA follows: TGTGCCAGCAGTACAGGACAGGCTGCCTATGGCTACGCCTTC.

In this sample, this clonotype turned up a few times. V gene TRBV24-1 combines with J gene TRBJ2-1; TRBD2 is a possible D gene (6 bases). Germline loops: CDR1 KGHDR, CDR2 SFDVKD. The V end lost 9 bases, the J end lost 0 bases, and 17 bases lay between the germline ends. There are 16 residues in the CDR3. CDR3 coding DNA: TGTGCCACCTCGCCGGGACTCACTAGCTCCTACAATGAGCAGTTCTTC. Residues: CATSPGLTSSYNEQFF.

The chain combines TRBV7-9 with TRBJ2-5; TRBD1 agrees at 8 bases. The end of the DNA is better explained by TRBJ2-7, so the J call may be wrong. Germline loops: CDR1 SEHNR, CDR2 FQNEAQ (reference sequence). The CDR3 is 15 residues long. The CDR3 protein is CASSRHGQGSYEQYF. CDR3 coding DNA: TGTGCCAGCAGCCGGCATGGACAGGGATCGTACGAGCAGTACTTC.

V is TRBV7-9 and J is TRBJ2-1; D uncertain. Germline lookup yields CDR1 SEHNR and CDR2 FQNEAQ (reference sequence). CDR3 length equals 16 residues. V gave up 6 bases and J gave up 0 bases, with 15 bases separating them. CDR3 amino acids: CASSARDGSSYNEQFF. The CDR3 nucleotides read TGTGCCAGCAGTGCAAGAGACGGTAGCTCCTACAATGAGCAGTTCTTC. Complete variable domain (other parts from reference TRBV7-9 and TRBJ2-1): DTGVSQNPRHKITKRGQNVTFRCDPISEHNRLYWYRQTLGQGPEFLTYFQNEAQLEKSRLLSDRFSAERPKGSFSTLEIQRTEQGDSAMYLCASSARDGSSYNEQFFGPGTRLTVL.

This clonotype appeared many times. This sequence joins TRBV10-3 and TRBJ2-5; D is unclear. The CDR3 length is 13 residues. Germline loops: CDR1 ENHRY, CDR2 SYGVKD. V was pared by 3 bases and J by 2 bases, with 7 bases between. CDR3 in amino acids: CAISERYQETQYF. CDR3 bases: TGTGCCATCAGTGAAAGGTATCAAGAGACCCAGTACTTC.

With regard to this clonotype: Just one base apart from a much larger clone, this may be a read error. The genes are TRBV7-2 and TRBJ2-5; the D gene is possibly TRBD2 (5 bases). The ends were cut back, 4 bases at V and 2 bases at J, with 14 bases in the middle. CDR1 and CDR2 (germline): SGHTA, FQGNSA. The CDR3 runs 15 residues. Written as DNA, the CDR3 is TGTGCCAGCAGCTCAGAGGGATCGAGGCAAGAGACCCAGTACTTC. It codes for CASSSEGSRQETQYF.

The rearrangement links TRBV30 to TRBJ1-6, with D unresolved. CDR3 size: 15 residues. Germline CDR1 is GTSNPN and CDR2 is SVGIG (reference sequence). The V end lost 0 bases, the J end lost 5 bases, and 11 bases lay between the germline ends. For the CDR3, the DNA is TGTGCCTGGAGTGTACGATCCCTAAATAATTCACCCCTCCACTTT. Amino acid sequence: CAWSVRSLNNSPLHF.

This clonotype occurred many times. V and J are TRBV20-1 and TRBJ2-7; weak D call: TRBD1 (5 bases). From germline, CDR1 is DFQATT and CDR2 SNEGSKA (reference sequence). CDR3 length equals 14 residues. V lost 0 bases and J lost 7, with 16 bases in between. The CDR3 sequence is CSARDHGSPGEQYF. The CDR3 nucleotides are TGCAGTGCTAGAGATCACGGCAGCCCAGGGGAGCAGTACTTC.

This clonotype was recorded a few times. The chain carries TRBV9 and TRBJ2-1; 7 nucleotides align to TRBD2. Germline assignment: CDR1 SGDLS and CDR2 YYNGEE. The CDR3 spans 15 residues. Trimming cost V 4 bases and J 3 bases; bases outside gene matches: 7. The CDR3 region is CASSPTGTNYNEQFF. As DNA, the CDR3 is TGTGCCAGCAGCCCGACCGGGACTAACTACAATGAGCAGTTCTTC. The full variable domain, completed using reference TRBV9 and TRBJ2-1, is DSGVTQTPKHLITATGQRVTLRCSPRSGDLSVYWYQQSLDQGLQFLIQYYNGEERAKGNILERFSAQQFPDLHSELNLSSLELGDSALYFCASSPTGTNYNEQFFGPGTRLTVL.

The V and J genes are TRBV12-3 or TRBV12-4 and TRBJ1-6; D call uncertain. With 3 bases removed from V and 11 bases from J, the gap between germline ends came to 11 bases. This CDR3 has 13 amino acids. The CDR3 bases are TGTGCCAGCAGTTTGGTAGGGTGGGCACCCCTCCACTTT. Its translation: CASSLVGWAPLHF.

This clonotype was detected many times. The chain carries TRBV6-5 and TRBJ2-7; D is ambiguous. CDR3 length equals 14 residues. Germline assignment: CDR1 MNHEY and CDR2 SVGAGI. V was pared by 2 bases and J by 5 bases, with 13 bases between. The CDR3 DNA reads as TGTGCCAGCAGTTACGGTGCGCGACGGAACGAGCAGTACTTC. Encoded protein: CASSYGARRNEQYF.

The CDR3 here is CASSGAGVTYNEQFF. CDR3 nucleotides: TGTGCCAGCAGTGGTGCAGGGGTCACCTACAATGAGCAGTTCTTC. The V call is TRBV2, the J call TRBJ2-1; the D gene is possibly TRBD1 (6 bases). The CDR3 consists of 15 residues. Trimming removed 4 bases from V and 2 bases from J, with 12 bases in between. Per germline, CDR1 SNHLY and CDR2 FYNNEI.

Concerning this clonotype itself: This may arise from a read error, as a much more abundant clone is one base away. This rearrangement joins TRBV20-1 to TRBJ2-4; D unresolved. Matching the DNA end better, TRBJ2-7 makes the J call doubtful. The CDR3 has 14 residues. The V gene's germline CDR1 is DFQATT and CDR2 SNEGSKA (reference sequence). CDR3 residues: CSARDLESSCEQYF. Here the CDR3 DNA reads TGCAGTGCTAGAGATCTGGAGAGCTCCTGCGAGCAGTACTTC.